The 28 T cell receptor beta chains reported below all come from one sample, sequenced in a study of T-cell memory formation after mild COVID-19. TCRdb itself ran the 5' RACE reads through MiXCR, one entry per CDR3 protein. The table records fewer than 650,000 distinct CDR3 sequences, about 20% of them present only once. Sequences were obtained from PBMCs or a T cell subset sorted from them (not recorded which). The receptors originated from an adult woman who had mild COVID-19 (a few samples of this study predate the infection). Cell type and time point are not known.

This clonotype was seen a handful of times. This chain's CDR3 is CASSLANLARASSGANVLTF. In nucleotides, the CDR3 is TGTGCCAGCAGCTTGGCCAACTTAGCCAGGGCCAGCTCTGGGGCCAACGTCCTGACTTTC. The genes are TRBV5-6 and TRBJ2-6; D might be TRBD1 (5 bases). The CDR3 length is 20 residues. V lost 0 bases, J lost 0 bases, and 19 bases lay in between. Germline V gene lookup returns CDR1 SGHDT and CDR2 YYEEEE. Filled out from reference TRBV5-6 and TRBJ2-6, the complete variable domain reads DAGVTQSPTHLIKTRGQQVTLRCSPKSGHDTVSWYQQALGQGPQFIFQYYEEEERQRGNFPDRFSGHQFPNYSSELNVNALLLGDSALYLCASSLANLARASSGANVLTFGAGSRLTVL.

This clonotype has a handful of counts. J is TRBJ2-2 and V is TRBV3-1; D might be TRBD2 (5 bases). Germline CDR1 LGHDT, CDR2 YNNKEL (reference sequence). The V and J ends lost 4 bases and 2 bases respectively, with 17 bases between them. The CDR3 has 17 amino acids. CDR3 protein: CASSLSTAGTNTGELFF. CDR3 nucleotide sequence: TGTGCCAGCAGCCTATCGACTGCGGGTACTAACACCGGGGAGCTGTTTTTT.

In its sample, this clonotype was seen a few times. This chain links TRBV12-3 or TRBV12-4 with TRBJ1-2, with D possibly being TRBD1 (5 bases). The CDR3 extends over 17 amino acids. V lost 2 bases to trimming and J lost 5 bases, with 21 bases between them. CDR3 loop: CASSLSFVSGRRYGYTF. The CDR3 DNA reads TGTGCCAGCAGTTTATCCTTCGTCTCAGGGAGAAGATATGGCTACACCTTC.

This clonotype was seen more than once but under ten times. The rearrangement links TRBV4-1 to TRBJ1-1, with TRBD1 matching over 7 bases. V lost 1 base and J lost 4; bases outside the gene matches: 6. Per the germline V gene, CDR1 is MGHRA and CDR2 is YSYEKL. CDR3 size: 15 residues. CDR3 coding DNA: TGCGCCAGCAGCCAAGTTAAAGGGGGCGTCACTGAAGCTTTCTTT. The encoded protein is CASSQVKGGVTEAFF.

This clonotype occurred many times. The rearrangement links TRBV5-5 to TRBJ2-3, with 7 nucleotides matching TRBD2. After removal of 1 base from V and 6 bases from J, the junction contained 8 bases not matched to a gene. CDR3 length: 15 amino acids. In germline, CDR1 is SGHKS, CDR2 YYEKEE (reference sequence). The CDR3 region has the DNA TGTGCCAGCAGCTTGAGGCGACTAGCATGGGATACGCAGTATTTT. Amino acid sequence: CASSLRRLAWDTQYF.

The gene calls are TRBV6-2 or TRBV6-3 and TRBJ1-1; TRBD1 is a possible D gene (5 bases). The CDR3 spans 15 residues. The germline V gene has CDR1 MNHEY and CDR2 SVGEGT. The V gene lost 2 bases and the J gene lost 3 bases, with 13 bases spanning the gap. The CDR3 nucleotides are TGTGCCAGCAGTTACAGGGGCCGCCTCCACACTGAAGCTTTCTTT. It translates to CASSYRGRLHTEAFF.

This clonotype showed up just a few times. The chain carries TRBV7-9 and TRBJ2-2; D not resolved. Germline-derived CDR1 and CDR2 are SEHNR and FQNEAQ (reference sequence). The CDR3 loop spans 14 amino acids. Trimming cost V 2 bases and J 4 bases, with 8 bases left between them. CDR3 DNA sequence: TGTGCCAGCAGCTTACTTGCCTCCACCGGGGAGCTGTTTTTT. Protein product: CASSLLASTGELFF.

The chain couples TRBV10-3 to TRBJ2-3, with no clear D. Germline V lookup: CDR1 ENHRY, CDR2 SYGVKD. The CDR3 is made up of 13 amino acids. V gave up 4 bases and J gave up 6 bases, with 11 bases separating them. In DNA, the CDR3 is TGTGCCATCAGTGTGGTGGGTAGGGATACGCAGTATTTT. It specifies CAISVVGRDTQYF.

Comment on this clonotype: A much larger clonotype is one base distant, so this may be a read error. The CDR3 sequence is CASSFHNSPLHF. The CDR3 coding sequence is TGTGCCAGCAGCTTCCATAATTCACCCCTCCACTTT. This chain joins TRBV7-2 and TRBJ1-6; D is uncertain. The CDR3 has 12 residues. In germline, CDR1 is SGHTA, CDR2 FQGNSA. The V end was cut by 3 bases, the J end by 5 bases, with 2 bases between.

J is TRBJ2-1 and V is TRBV5-6; D is unresolved. V shed 0 bases and J shed 6 bases, with 7 bases lying between them. In germline, CDR1 is SGHDT, CDR2 YYEEEE. The CDR3 totals 13 residues. In DNA, the CDR3 is TGTGCCAGCAGCTTGGCTAGTATCAATGAGCAGTTCTTC. Its translation is CASSLASINEQFF.

This clonotype was detected a few times. The chain joins TRBV20-1 to TRBJ2-7; no clear D. Germline lookup yields CDR1 DFQATT and CDR2 SNEGSKA (reference sequence). The CDR3 extends over 12 amino acids. V gave up 2 bases and J gave up 3 bases, with 8 bases separating them. Written as DNA, the CDR3 is TGCAGTGCTAGAATCTCGGACTACGAGCAGTACTTC. As protein: CSARISDYEQYF.

Only one count was recorded for this clonotype. DNA of the CDR3: TGTGCCAGCAGCCGACGAGCGACCCAATACGAGCAGTACTTC. Translated: CASSRRATQYEQYF. The chain uses TRBV5-4 and TRBJ2-7, with D uncertain. This CDR3 comprises 14 residues. The V gene lost 4 bases and the J gene lost 4 bases, with 15 bases spanning the gap. Germline-derived CDR1 and CDR2 are SGHNT and YYREEE (reference sequence). Full variable domain (outside the CDR3, taken from reference TRBV5-4 and TRBJ2-7): ETGVTQSPTHLIKTRGQQVTLRCSSQSGHNTVSWYQQALGQGPQFIFQYYREEENGRGNFPPRFSGLQFPNYSSELNVNALELDDSALYLCASSRRATQYEQYFGPGTRLTVT.

The gene calls are TRBV6-6 and TRBJ2-2, with 10 positions matching TRBD1. Germline-derived CDR1 and CDR2 are MNHNY and SVGAGI (reference sequence). The CDR3 sequence is 16 residues long. Unmatched junction bases numbered 3, after V lost 5 bases and J lost 0 bases. In DNA form, the CDR3 reads TGTGCCAGCAGTGTGACAGGGGGCCCGAACACCGGGGAGCTGTTTTTT. This codes for CASSVTGGPNTGELFF.

The CDR3: CAWKALTNTEAFF. In DNA, the CDR3 is TGTGCCTGGAAGGCCCTAACGAACACTGAAGCTTTCTTT. The V and J genes are TRBV30 and TRBJ1-1; D not certain. Per the germline V gene, CDR1 is GTSNPN and CDR2 is SVGIG (reference sequence). The CDR3 totals 13 residues. With 4 bases removed from V and 1 base from J, the gap between germline ends came to 10 bases.

This clonotype was observed a handful of times. V usage is TRBV10-3 and J usage is TRBJ2-7; 7 bases are shared with TRBD1. The trim removed 2 bases at V and 5 bases at J, leaving 9 bases unmatched. CDR1 is ENHRY and CDR2 is SYGVKD in the germline V gene. This CDR3 contains 15 residues. CDR3 loop: CAISEPATGLNEQYF. In DNA form, the CDR3 reads TGTGCCATCAGTGAGCCCGCGACAGGGTTAAACGAGCAGTACTTC.

This chain joins TRBV7-9 and TRBJ1-2; D possibly corresponds to TRBD1 (6 bases). Trimming took 6 bases from V and 6 from J, leaving 8 bases between them. The CDR3 totals 11 residues. Germline V gene lookup returns CDR1 SEHNR and CDR2 FQNEAQ (reference sequence). Written as DNA, the CDR3 is TGTGCCAGCAGACAGGGAGATGGCTACACCTTC. It is translated as CASRQGDGYTF.

The chain combines TRBV29-1 with TRBJ2-1; weak D call: TRBD1 (5 bases). This CDR3 comprises 14 residues. Trimming stripped 4 bases from V and 2 bases from J, with 12 bases between. Looked up from germline, CDR1 is SQVTM and CDR2 is ANQGSEA. CDR3 loop: CSVATKGPYNEQFF. As DNA, the CDR3 is TGCAGCGTTGCTACCAAGGGGCCCTACAATGAGCAGTTCTTC.

This clonotype was observed a few times. This chain links TRBV18 with TRBJ2-1, with TRBD2 matching over 7 bases. The J segment lost 1 base and the V segment lost 6 bases, leaving 6 bases of the junction unmatched. This CDR3 comprises 15 residues. CDR1 and CDR2 (germline): KGHSH, LQKENI. CDR3 DNA sequence: TGTGCCAGCTCCCCAATAGCGGGTTCCTACAATGAGCAGTTCTTC. As protein: CASSPIAGSYNEQFF.

The V call is TRBV30, the J call TRBJ2-7; no definite D call. The CDR3 is 12 residues long. V dropped 3 bases and J dropped 6 bases, with 12 bases sitting between them. Germline values: CDR1 GTSNPN, CDR2 SVGIG (reference sequence). This chain's CDR3 is CAWSSRVSEQYF. In DNA form, the CDR3 reads TGTGCCTGGAGCTCTAGGGTTAGCGAGCAGTACTTC. The whole variable domain, filled in from reference TRBV30 and TRBJ2-7, reads SQTIHQWPATLVQPVGSPLSLECTVEGTSNPNLYWYRQAAGRGLQLLFYSVGIGQISSEVPQNLSASRPQDRQFILSSKKLLLSDSGFYLCAWSSRVSEQYFGPGTRLTVT.

The chain combines TRBV9 with TRBJ2-1; D call uncertain. There are 17 residues in the CDR3. Between the trimmed V and J ends, which lost 0 bases and 1 base, there was a span of 14 bases. Germline CDR1 and CDR2: SGDLS and YYNGEE. The CDR3 loop is CASSVGGVFVSYNEQFF. The CDR3 bases are TGTGCCAGCAGCGTAGGCGGAGTGTTTGTATCCTACAATGAGCAGTTCTTC.

This clonotype was picked up a small number of times. In DNA, the CDR3 is TGTGCCAGCAGTGGTGCAGGGGGGAAACTGTTTTTT. It codes for CASSGAGGKLFF. The chain combines TRBV2 with TRBJ1-4, with 7 bases fitting TRBD1. Germline values: CDR1 SNHLY, CDR2 FYNNEI. The CDR3 totals 12 residues. V dropped 4 bases and J dropped 11; count of bases not matched to a gene: 4.

With regard to this clonotype: A clone one base away is much larger, so this may be a read error. This chain joins TRBV4-1 and TRBJ2-1, with D possibly TRBD1 on 6 matching bases. The ends were cut back, 5 bases at V and 5 bases at J, with 22 bases in the middle. The CDR3 length is 17 residues. CDR1 MGHRA and CDR2 YSYEKL come from the germline V gene. CDR3 protein: CASSTTPTGQGNNEQFF. For the CDR3, the DNA is TGCGCCAGCAGCACCACCCCGACGGGACAAGGAAACAATGAGCAGTTCTTC.

The chain carries TRBV5-1 and TRBJ2-2, with D perhaps matching TRBD1 (5 bases). V gave up 2 bases and J gave up 4 bases, with 9 bases separating them. Germline assignment: CDR1 SGHRS and CDR2 YFSETQ. The CDR3 is made up of 14 amino acids. The CDR3 nucleotides are TGCGCCAGCAGCTTCCGCGACAGCACCGGGGAGCTGTTTTTT. Translating gives CASSFRDSTGELFF.

This clonotype has just a few counts. The chain uses TRBV30 and TRBJ2-7, with D maybe TRBD2 (5 bases). V lost 1 base to trimming and J lost 0 bases, with 10 bases between them. Germline V gene data show CDR1 as GTSNPN and CDR2 as SVGIG (reference sequence). The CDR3 covers 14 residues. CDR3 region: CAWSGGQGSYEQYF. CDR3 sequence (DNA): TGTGCCTGGAGTGGAGGGCAAGGCTCCTACGAGCAGTACTTC.

This clonotype was seen a handful of times. The chain couples TRBV20-1 to TRBJ1-2; D is uncertain. V was shortened by 5 bases and J by 11 bases, with 6 bases between the two germline ends. Germline V CDR1 and CDR2: DFQATT, SNEGSKA (reference sequence). The CDR3 length is 8 residues. The CDR3 region is CSAPDYTF. CDR3 DNA: TGCAGTGCTCCCGATTACACCTTC.

The sample holds a few counts of this clonotype. The V and J genes are TRBV5-1 and TRBJ1-2; maybe TRBD1 (5 bases). The CDR3 length is 12 residues. V shed 4 bases and J shed 5 bases, with 9 bases lying between them. CDR1 and CDR2 (germline): SGHRS, YFSETQ. CDR3 coding DNA: TGCGCCAGCAGCGGGGCTACATATGGCTACACCTTC. It specifies CASSGATYGYTF.

This chain connects TRBV2 to TRBJ2-2; D ambiguous. Trimming stripped 1 base from V and 6 bases from J, with 6 bases between. The CDR3 is 13 amino acids. Germline lookup yields CDR1 SNHLY and CDR2 FYNNEI. CDR3 loop: CASSEVVAGELFF. CDR3 sequence (DNA): TGTGCCAGCAGTGAAGTTGTTGCCGGGGAGCTGTTTTTT.

The chain combines TRBV29-1 with TRBJ2-3, with 7 bases lining up with TRBD2. The CDR3 has 16 residues. Trimming at V came to 0 bases and at J to 4 bases, leaving 10 bases not matched to a gene. The germline V gene has CDR1 SQVTM and CDR2 ANQGSEA. CDR3 residues: CSVEDGGRMEADTQYF. CDR3 DNA: TGCAGCGTTGAAGATGGCGGGAGAATGGAAGCAGATACGCAGTATTTT.